This T cell receptor beta chain was observed in a study of blood T cell repertoires in COVID-19. For the study at large: Sites in the United States, Italy and Spain provided acute and convalescent COVID-19 samples. From T cells, B-cell-depleted T cells, or PBMCs came the material, which was cDNA or gDNA.

The CDR3 is 15 amino acids. Germline V lookup: CDR1 SGHRS, CDR2 YFSETQ. After removal of 3 bases from V and 1 base from J, the junction contained 5 bases not matched to a gene. In the original analysis: For nucleated cells, counts were estimated from reference gene primer amplification. Repertoires were generated with immunoSEQ multiplex PCR, while TCRdb's copy carries only in-frame clones and drops some. That table gives V, J and clone size, and the DNA gave D and trimming. The table records over 350,000 clones, 80% to 90% of them present only once. This clone was observed once. The receptor comes from a woman between 25 and 40 years old with active or convalescent COVID-19. V gene TRBV5-1 combines with J gene TRBJ1-1; 8 bases map to TRBD1. Material: peripheral blood. This chain's CDR3 is CASSSGTGPNTEAFF. For the CDR3, the DNA is TGCGCCAGCAGCTCCGGGACAGGTCCGAACACTGAAGCTTTCTTT.